The TCR beta chain described here comes from a study of cytotoxic CD8 clonotypes in ibrutinib-treated CLL. Germline loops: CDR1 KGHSH, CDR2 LQKENI. J gave up 4 bases and V 6 bases, and 6 bases lay outside the gene matches. The CDR3 is 13 residues long. Repertoires were generated with immunoSEQ multiplex PCR, while TCRdb's copy carries only in-frame clones and drops some. This table has 200,000 to 250,000 clones, 79% appearing once. The clonotype was recovered from a human donor with chronic lymphocytic leukemia. V is TRBV18 and J is TRBJ2-7; the match to TRBD2 covers 7 bases. This specimen consisted of PBMCs, obtained after 12 months of ibrutinib treatment. CDR3 sequence reads: CASSGTGGYEQYF. In DNA, the CDR3 is TGTGCCAGCTCGGGGACCGGGGGGTACGAGCAGTACTTC. Filled out from reference TRBV18 and TRBJ2-7, the complete variable domain reads NAGVMQNPRHLVRRRGQEARLRCSPMKGHSHVYWYRQLPEEGLKFMVYLQKENIIDESGMPKERFSAEFPKEGPSILRIQQVVRGDSAAYFCASSGTGGYEQYFGPGTRLTVT.